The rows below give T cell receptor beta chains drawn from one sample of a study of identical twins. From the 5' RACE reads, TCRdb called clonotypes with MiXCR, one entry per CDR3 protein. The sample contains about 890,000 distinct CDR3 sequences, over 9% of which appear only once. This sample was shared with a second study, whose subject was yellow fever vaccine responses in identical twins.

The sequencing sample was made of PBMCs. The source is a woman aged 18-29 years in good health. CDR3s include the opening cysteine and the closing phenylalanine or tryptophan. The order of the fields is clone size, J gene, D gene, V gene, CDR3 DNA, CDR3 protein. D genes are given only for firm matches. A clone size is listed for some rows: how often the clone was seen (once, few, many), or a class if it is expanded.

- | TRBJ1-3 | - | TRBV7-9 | TGTGCCAGCAGCTCGCTCCGGGACTCTGGAAACACCATATATTTT | CASSSLRDSGNTIYF
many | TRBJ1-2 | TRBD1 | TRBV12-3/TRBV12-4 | TGTGCCAGCAGCTCGGAGACAGGGATTCTTGACTACACCTTC | CASSSETGILDYTF
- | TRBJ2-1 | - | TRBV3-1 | TGTGCCAGCAGCAAAGATTCCGGACAGAGGATATCCAATGAGCAGTTCTTC | CASSKDSGQRISNEQFF
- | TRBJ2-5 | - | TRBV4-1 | TGCGCCAGCAGCCAAGAGACTAGGTTGGGGACCCAGTACTTC | CASSQETRLGTQYF
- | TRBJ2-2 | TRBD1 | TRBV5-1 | TGCGCCAGCAGAGATCGGGACAGGGGAAAGAGCACCGGGGAGCTGTTTTTT | CASRDRDRGKSTGELFF
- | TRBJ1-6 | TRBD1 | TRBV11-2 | TGTGCCAGCAATACGGGAGGGGGCTATGATTCACCCCTCCACTTT | CASNTGGGYDSPLHF
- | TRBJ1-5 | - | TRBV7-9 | TGTGCCAGCAGCGTAATACAGGGTAATCAGCCCCAGCATTTT | CASSVIQGNQPQHF
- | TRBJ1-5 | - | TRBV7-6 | TGTGCCAGCAGCAAAGATACGTGGGGGGCAAAGCAGCCCCAGCATTTT | CASSKDTWGAKQPQHF
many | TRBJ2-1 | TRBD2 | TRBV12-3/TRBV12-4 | TGTGCCAGCAGTTCACCGGGACTAGCGGATGATGAGCAGTTCTTC | CASSSPGLADDEQFF
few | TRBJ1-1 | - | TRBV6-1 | TGTGCCAGCAGTGCCCCCGAGCGTCCCGGTGGCACTGAAGCTTTCTTT | CASSAPERPGGTEAFF
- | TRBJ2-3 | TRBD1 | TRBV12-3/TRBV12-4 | TGTACCATCAGGGGACAGGCTCATACCCAAGTCCCAGATACGCAGTATTTT | CTIRGQAHTQVPDTQYF
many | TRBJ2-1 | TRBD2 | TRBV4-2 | TGTGCCAGCAGCCTCGTACTAGCGGGCCGCCCCAATGAGCAGTTCTTC | CASSLVLAGRPNEQFF
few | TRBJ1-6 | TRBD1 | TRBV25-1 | TGTGCCAGCAGTGAGAGGACAGGGAATTCACCCCTCCACTTT | CASSERTGNSPLHF
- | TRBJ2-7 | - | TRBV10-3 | TGTGCCATCGGAGATGGGCAGTACTCCTACGAGCAGTACTTC | CAIGDGQYSYEQYF
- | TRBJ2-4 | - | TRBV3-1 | TGTGCCTGCACCCAGGCAGGAGCAGCCAAAAACATTCAGTACTTC | CACTQAGAAKNIQYF
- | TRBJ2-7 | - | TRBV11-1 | TGTGCCAGCAGCTTAGTGTCTGTTCTGGCTGGACTTGGTTACGAGCAGTACTTC | CASSLVSVLAGLGYEQYF
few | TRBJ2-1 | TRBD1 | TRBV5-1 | TGCGCCAGCAGCTTCGACAGGGTCTACAATGAGCAGTTCTTC | CASSFDRVYNEQFF
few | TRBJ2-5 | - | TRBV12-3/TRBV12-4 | TGTGCCAGCAGTTTACCCAGGGCTAGCGTAACCCAAGAGACCCAGTACTTC | CASSLPRASVTQETQYF
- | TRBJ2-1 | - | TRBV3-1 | TGTGCCAGCAGCCAAGATGGGGGTGTGCCCCCTGAGTTCTTC | CASSQDGGVPPEFF
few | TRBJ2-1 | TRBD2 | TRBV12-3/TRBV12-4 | TGTGCCAGCAGTTTAGGCGGGGGGGCCGCGAATGAGCAGTTCTTC | CASSLGGGAANEQFF
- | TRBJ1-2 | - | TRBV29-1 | TGCAGCGTGAGGGGGGAATCTAACTATGGCTACACCTTC | CSVRGESNYGYTF
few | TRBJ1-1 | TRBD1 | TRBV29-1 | TGCAGCGGAGTTCCTGGACAGGGACTGATCCTGAACACTGAAGCTTTCTTT | CSGVPGQGLILNTEAFF
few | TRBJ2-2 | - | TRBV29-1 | TGCAGCGTTGAAGACGGAACGGAGACCGGGGAGCTGTTTTTT | CSVEDGTETGELFF
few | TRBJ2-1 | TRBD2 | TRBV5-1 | TGCGCCAGCAGCTTGGCGGGAGGCGGGCAGCAGTTCTTC | CASSLAGGGQQFF
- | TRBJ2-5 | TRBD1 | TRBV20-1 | TGCAGTGCTTCTACAGGGGCGGCGGAGACCCAGTACTTC | CSASTGAAETQYF
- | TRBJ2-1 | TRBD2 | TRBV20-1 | TGCAGTGCTAGGGGACTAGCGTGGGTTGGGGATGAGCAGTTCTTC | CSARGLAWVGDEQFF
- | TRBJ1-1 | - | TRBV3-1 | TGTGCCAGCAGCCAAGGGCAGGGCTTTGAAGCTTTCTTT | CASSQGQGFEAFF
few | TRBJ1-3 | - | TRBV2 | TGTGCCAGCATTATTAGGGTCGGCGGAAACACCATATATTTT | CASIIRVGGNTIYF
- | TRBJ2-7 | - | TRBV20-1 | TGCAGTGCTAGAGATCATAAAGATTACGAGCAGTACTTC | CSARDHKDYEQYF
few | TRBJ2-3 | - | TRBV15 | TGTGCCACCAGCATAAGGCGTAACACAGATACGCAGTATTTT | CATSIRRNTDTQYF
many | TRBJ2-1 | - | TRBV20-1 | TGCAGTGCTAGACCGGGATCCATGGGCAATGAGCAGTTCTTC | CSARPGSMGNEQFF
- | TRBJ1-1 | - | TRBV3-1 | TGTGCCAGCCGGGAGGGGGTGTGGGCAAACACTGAAGCTTTCTTT | CASREGVWANTEAFF
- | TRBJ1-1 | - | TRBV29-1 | TGCAGCGTTGAAGGGGGGCAGGGTTACATCAACACTGAAGCTTTCTTT | CSVEGGQGYINTEAFF
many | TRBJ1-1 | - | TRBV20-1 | TGCAGTGCGCTCGATTGGGAGCAGAGAGGGAAAATCAACACTGAAGCTTTCTTT | CSALDWEQRGKINTEAFF
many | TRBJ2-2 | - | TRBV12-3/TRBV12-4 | TGTGCCAGCAGACAGAACACCGGGGAGCTGTTTTTT | CASRQNTGELFF
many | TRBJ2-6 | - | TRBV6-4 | TGTGCCAGCAGTGTTGGGCCCTCTGGGGCCAACGTCCTGACTTTC | CASSVGPSGANVLTF
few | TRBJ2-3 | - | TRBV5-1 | TGCGCCAGCAGGGAAGGACCTAACAGGGCCCCATTTAAGCAGTATTTT | CASREGPNRAPFKQYF
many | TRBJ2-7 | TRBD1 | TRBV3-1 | TGTGCCAGCAGCAACAACAGGGGCCAACTACCAGACGAGCAGTACTTC | CASSNNRGQLPDEQYF
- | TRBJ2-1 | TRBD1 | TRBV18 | TGTGCCAGCTCACATCCGGGACAGGGGGCCGATGAGCAGTTCTTC | CASSHPGQGADEQFF
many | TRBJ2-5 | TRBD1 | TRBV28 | TGTGCCACCTCAACGCAGGGACAGGGGCAAGAGACCCAGTACTTC | CATSTQGQGQETQYF
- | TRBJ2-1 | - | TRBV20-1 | TGCAGTGCTAGAGTTCTGGGAAATGAGCAGTTCTTC | CSARVLGNEQFF
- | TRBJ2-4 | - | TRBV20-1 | TGCAGTGCCACCCTCCGGGGGATAAAGCGGCTAGCCAAAAACATTCAGTACTTC | CSATLRGIKRLAKNIQYF
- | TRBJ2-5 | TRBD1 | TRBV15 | TGTGCCACCAGCAGAGACCCCGGGACAGGCGGATCGGAGACCCAGTACTTC | CATSRDPGTGGSETQYF
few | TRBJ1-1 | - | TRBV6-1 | TGTGCCAGCAGGCGGGGGTCCAGCATGAACACTGAAGCTTTCTTT | CASRRGSSMNTEAFF
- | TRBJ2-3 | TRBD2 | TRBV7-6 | TGTGCCAGCAGCCCAGGGCCTAGCGGGTCTAGCACAGATACGCAGTATTTT | CASSPGPSGSSTDTQYF
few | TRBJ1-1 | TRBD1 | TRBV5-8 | TGTGCCAGCAGCCCTGACAGGGTTAAAGCTTTCTTT | CASSPDRVKAFF
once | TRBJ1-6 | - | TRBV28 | TGTGCCAGCAGTTTAGGATCCGAGGGTAAAACACCCCTCCACTTT | CASSLGSEGKTPLHF
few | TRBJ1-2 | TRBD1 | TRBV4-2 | TGTGCCAGCAGCCCCGGGACAGCCACTAACTATGGCTACACCTTC | CASSPGTATNYGYTF
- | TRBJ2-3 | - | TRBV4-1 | TGCGCCAGCAGCCGGGCCCAGGGAAACACAGATACGCAGTATTTT | CASSRAQGNTDTQYF
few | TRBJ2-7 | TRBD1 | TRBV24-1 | TGTGCCACCAGTGATTTTCCCGGGACAGGGCTGTGGTACTTC | CATSDFPGTGLWYF
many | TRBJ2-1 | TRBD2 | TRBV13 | TGTGCCAGCAGCCCAGGGACTAGCGGGAGCTCCTACAATGAGCAGTTCTTC | CASSPGTSGSSYNEQFF
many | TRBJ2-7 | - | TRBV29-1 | TGCAGCGTTGAGGTGAGCTCCTACGAGCAGTACTTC | CSVEVSSYEQYF
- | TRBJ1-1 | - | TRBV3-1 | TGTGCCAGCAGCCAAGGTAACCGTGGGACTGAAGCTTTCTTT | CASSQGNRGTEAFF
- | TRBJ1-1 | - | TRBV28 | TGTGCCAGCAGCCCCGTTTGGGGGACTGAAGCTTTCTTT | CASSPVWGTEAFF
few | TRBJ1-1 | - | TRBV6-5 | TGTGCCAGCAGTTATCAGGAAACGAACACTGAAGCTTTCTTT | CASSYQETNTEAFF
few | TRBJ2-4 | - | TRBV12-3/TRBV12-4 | TGTGCCAGCAGTAGCATACAGGGCGGAAACATTCAGTACTTC | CASSSIQGGNIQYF
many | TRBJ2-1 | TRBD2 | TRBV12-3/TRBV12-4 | TGTGCCAGCAGTCCACCGGGACTAGCGGGATACAATGAGCAGTTCTTC | CASSPPGLAGYNEQFF
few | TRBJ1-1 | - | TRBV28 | TGTGCCAGCAGTTTAATCGACGAGGACGAAGCTTTCTTT | CASSLIDEDEAFF
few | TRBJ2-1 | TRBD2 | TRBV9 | TGTGTCAGCAGCGGGCCGGGACTAGCGGGACTAAGCTCCTACAATGAGCAGTTCTTC | CVSSGPGLAGLSSYNEQFF
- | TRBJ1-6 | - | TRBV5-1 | TGCGCCTGCAGGTTCGACCGATCACCCCTCCACTTT | CACRFDRSPLHF